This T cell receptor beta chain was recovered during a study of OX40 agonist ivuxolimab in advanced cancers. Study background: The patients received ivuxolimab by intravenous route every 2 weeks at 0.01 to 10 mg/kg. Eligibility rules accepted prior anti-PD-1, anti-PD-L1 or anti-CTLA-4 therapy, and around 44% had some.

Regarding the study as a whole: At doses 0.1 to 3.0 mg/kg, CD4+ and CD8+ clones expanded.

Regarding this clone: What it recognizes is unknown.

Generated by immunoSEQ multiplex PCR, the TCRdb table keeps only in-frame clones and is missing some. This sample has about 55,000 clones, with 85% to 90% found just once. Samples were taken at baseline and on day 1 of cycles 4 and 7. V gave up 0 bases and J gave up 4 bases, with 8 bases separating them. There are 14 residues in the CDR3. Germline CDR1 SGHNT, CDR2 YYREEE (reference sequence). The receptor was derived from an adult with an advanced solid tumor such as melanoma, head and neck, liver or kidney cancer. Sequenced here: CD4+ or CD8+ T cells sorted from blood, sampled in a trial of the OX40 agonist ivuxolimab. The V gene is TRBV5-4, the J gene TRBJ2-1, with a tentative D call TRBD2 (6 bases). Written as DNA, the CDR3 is TGTGCCAGCAGCTTGGATAGCGGTTACAATGAGCAGTTCTTC. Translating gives CASSLDSGYNEQFF.